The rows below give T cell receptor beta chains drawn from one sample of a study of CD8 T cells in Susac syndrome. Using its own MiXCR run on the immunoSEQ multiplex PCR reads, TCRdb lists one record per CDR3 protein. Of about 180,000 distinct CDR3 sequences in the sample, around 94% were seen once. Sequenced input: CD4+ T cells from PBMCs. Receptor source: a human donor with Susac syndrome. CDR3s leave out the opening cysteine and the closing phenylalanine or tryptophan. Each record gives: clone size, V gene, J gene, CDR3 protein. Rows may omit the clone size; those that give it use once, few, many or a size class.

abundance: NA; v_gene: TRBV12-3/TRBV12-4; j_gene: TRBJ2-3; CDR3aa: ASSLARADTQY
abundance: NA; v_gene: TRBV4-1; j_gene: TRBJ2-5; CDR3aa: ASSQGVSLQETQY
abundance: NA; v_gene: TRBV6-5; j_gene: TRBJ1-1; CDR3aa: ASSFSQRNTEAF
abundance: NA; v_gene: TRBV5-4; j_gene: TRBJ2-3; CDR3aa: ASSVDRTTDTQY
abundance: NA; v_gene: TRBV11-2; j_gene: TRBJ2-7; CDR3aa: ASRRDSYYEQY
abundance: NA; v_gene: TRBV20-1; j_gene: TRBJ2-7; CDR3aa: SGRRAGAYEQY
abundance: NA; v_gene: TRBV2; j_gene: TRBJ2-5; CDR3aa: ASSRAEETQY
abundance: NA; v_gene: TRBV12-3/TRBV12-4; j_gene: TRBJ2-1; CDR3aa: ASSVRTSANEQF
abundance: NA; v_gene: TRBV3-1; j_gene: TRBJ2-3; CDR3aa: ASSDQRVSDTQY
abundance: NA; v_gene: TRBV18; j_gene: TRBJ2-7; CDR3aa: ASSPPTGTSGVYEQY
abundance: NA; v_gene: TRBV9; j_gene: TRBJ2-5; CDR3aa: ASSGSGVFQETQY
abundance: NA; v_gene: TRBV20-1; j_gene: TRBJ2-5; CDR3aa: SASDPTAQY
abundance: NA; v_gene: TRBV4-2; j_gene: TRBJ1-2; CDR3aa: ASSQEGYVEVDIDT
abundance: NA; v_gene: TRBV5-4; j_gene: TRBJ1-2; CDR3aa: ASSLGSSPRGYGYT
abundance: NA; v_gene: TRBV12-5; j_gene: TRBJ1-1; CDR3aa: ASGLVRIVGASEAF
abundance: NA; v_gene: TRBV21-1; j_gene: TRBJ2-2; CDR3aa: ASTKRGLATGELF
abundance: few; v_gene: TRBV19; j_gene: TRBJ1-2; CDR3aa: ASSPDGYGYT
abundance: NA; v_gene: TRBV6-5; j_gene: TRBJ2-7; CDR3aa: ASSYSSRGHYEQY
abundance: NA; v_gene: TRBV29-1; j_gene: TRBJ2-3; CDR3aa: SAGGDTDTQY
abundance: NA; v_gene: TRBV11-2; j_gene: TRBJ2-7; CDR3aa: ASSYQTWSEQY
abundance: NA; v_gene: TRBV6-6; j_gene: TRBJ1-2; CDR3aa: ASSYGQADYGYT
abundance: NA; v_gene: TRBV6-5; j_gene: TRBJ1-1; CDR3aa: ASSYWTGDTEAF
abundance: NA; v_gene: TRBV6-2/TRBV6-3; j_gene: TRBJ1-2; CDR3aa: ASRATKQTGRGYT
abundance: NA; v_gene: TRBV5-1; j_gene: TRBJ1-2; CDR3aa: ASSLTQEIYGYT
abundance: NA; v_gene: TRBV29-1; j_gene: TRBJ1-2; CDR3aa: AAISPPGAYGYT
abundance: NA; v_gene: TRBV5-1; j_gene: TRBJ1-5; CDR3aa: ASSLGGTDLQPQH
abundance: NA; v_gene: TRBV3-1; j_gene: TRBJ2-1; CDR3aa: ASSLSRRLYNEQF
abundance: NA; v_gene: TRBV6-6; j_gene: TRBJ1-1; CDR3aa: AGSGSPNTEAF
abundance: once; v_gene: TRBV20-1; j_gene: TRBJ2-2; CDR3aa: SARSPTGVVGELF
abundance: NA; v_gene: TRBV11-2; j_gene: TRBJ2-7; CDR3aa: ASSLVQRPLGTDYEQY
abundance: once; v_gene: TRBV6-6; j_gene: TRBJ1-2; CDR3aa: ASSLVLERPEGYT
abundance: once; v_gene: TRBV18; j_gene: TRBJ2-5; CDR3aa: ASSRNRAPPETQY
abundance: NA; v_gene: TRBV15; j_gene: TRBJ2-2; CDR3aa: ATSSGQGSPGELF
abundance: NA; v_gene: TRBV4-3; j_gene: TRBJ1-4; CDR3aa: ASSQTGQGYEKLF
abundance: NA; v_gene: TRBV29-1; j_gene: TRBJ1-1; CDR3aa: SVLGATSGATEAF
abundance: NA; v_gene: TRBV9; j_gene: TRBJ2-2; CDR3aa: ASTVGGTYNTGELF
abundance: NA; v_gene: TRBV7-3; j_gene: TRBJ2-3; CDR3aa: ASSLTGGGTDTQY
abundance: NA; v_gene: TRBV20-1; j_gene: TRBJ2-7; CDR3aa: SARTTSYEQY
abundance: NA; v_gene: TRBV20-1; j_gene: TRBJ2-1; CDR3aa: SARGVQRGGYNEQF
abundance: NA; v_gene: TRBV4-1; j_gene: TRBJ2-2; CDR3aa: ASSPGLNTGELF
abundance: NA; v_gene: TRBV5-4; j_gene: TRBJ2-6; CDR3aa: ASGVFGRLTGANVLT
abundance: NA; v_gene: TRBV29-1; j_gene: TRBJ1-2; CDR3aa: SVDRTGAGGYT
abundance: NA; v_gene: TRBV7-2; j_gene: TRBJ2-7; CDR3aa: ASSARDRALYEQY
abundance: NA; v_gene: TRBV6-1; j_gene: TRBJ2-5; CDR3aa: ASSEGVAKQETQY
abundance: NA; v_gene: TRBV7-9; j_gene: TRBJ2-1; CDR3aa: ASSLVQGRGNEQF
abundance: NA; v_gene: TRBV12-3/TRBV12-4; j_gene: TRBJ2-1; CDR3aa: ASRDGASYNEQF
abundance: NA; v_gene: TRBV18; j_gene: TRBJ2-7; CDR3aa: ASSPDRDSDEQY
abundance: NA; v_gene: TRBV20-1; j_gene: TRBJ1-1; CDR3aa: SAAWVEAF
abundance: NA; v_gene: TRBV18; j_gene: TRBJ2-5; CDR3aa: ASSTPGTGGRETQY
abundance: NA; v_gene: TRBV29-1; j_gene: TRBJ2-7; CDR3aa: SVDPGTSGGPTYEQY
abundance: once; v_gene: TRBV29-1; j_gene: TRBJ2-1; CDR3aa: SVELAALNEQF